This T cell receptor (beta chain) is from a study of CD8+ T cells in alopecia areata. About the study: A 6-month off-drug phase came after tofacitinib, which had lasted 6 to 18 months. By percentage of affected scalp area, the severity of treated patients was scored.

Sequencing templates came from extracted RNA that was reverse transcribed into cDNA. This table comes from immunoSEQ multiplex PCR, and its TCRdb copy is limited to in-frame clones, with some not included. Of 75,000 to 85,000 clones detected, approximately 72% appear once; the ten largest clones hold around 20%. V was pared by 4 bases and J by 7 bases, with 11 bases between. The length of the CDR3 is 12 residues. Germline assignment: CDR1 SQVTM and CDR2 ANQGSEA. With respect to this clone: Its antigen is currently unknown.

Whole-study results and caveats: For baseline CD8+ expansion, any link to response stays uncertain with one nonresponder. Sequenced scalp T cells also include alphabeta T cells resident in normal skin.

The treatment was: oral pan-JAK inhibitor, 5-10 mg twice daily. This specimen consisted of CD8+ T cells sorted from blood, obtained at week 24, from a patient treated with tofacitinib. The chain combines TRBV29-1 with TRBJ2-1; no clear D. The source is a human donor with alopecia areata. This CDR3 is CSVVTHGNEQFF. CDR3 nucleotide sequence: TGCAGCGTTGTAACCCATGGTAATGAGCAGTTCTTC.